This T cell receptor beta chain emerged from a study of cytomegalovirus exposure and HLA in healthy donors. With regard to this clone: Antigen specificity is unknown.

This CDR3 is 19 amino acids long. General study findings and limits: Researchers catalogued some 160 TCR beta chains as cytomegalovirus-associated.

Produced via immunoSEQ multiplex PCR; TCRdb's table is partial and in-frame only. The table has a few hundred thousand clones, about 90% seen once; the top ten hold more than 10%. The TCR was taken from a man between 18 and 35 years old in good health and CMV-seropositive. Sequenced sample: PBMCs. The chain couples TRBV21-1 to TRBJ2-5; the D call of TRBD2 is as the table states it, not checked on the DNA. TRBV21-1 is a pseudogene. CDR3 amino acids: CASSKKAPSGSGDQETQYF. The CDR3 nucleotides are TGTGCCAGCAGCAAAAAGGCTCCTAGCGGGAGTGGAGACCAAGAGACCCAGTACTTC.